These T cell receptor beta chains were read from a single sample in a study of blood T cell repertoires in COVID-19. Sequenced by immunoSEQ multiplex PCR; TCRdb stores in-frame clones only, minus some. The sample lists roughly 250,000 clones; approximately 83% were seen once. The sequencing sample was made of PBMCs or T cells enriched from blood (not recorded which). Receptor source: a woman aged 25 to 39 who had recovered from COVID-19. Both conserved end residues are part of each CDR3. The order of the fields is V gene, D gene, CDR3 length, J gene, clone size, CDR3 protein, CDR3 DNA. D genes are given only for firm matches. The size entry is marked missing in some rows and otherwise reads once, few, many or a size class.

TRBV9	TRBD2	18	TRBJ2-3	-	CASSVGISHGGATDTQYF	TGTGCCAGCAGCGTAGGAATTAGTCACGGGGGGGCCACAGATACGCAGTATTTT
TRBV13	TRBD2	15	TRBJ2-1	-	CASSLSSGTMNEQFF	TGTGCCAGCAGCTTAAGTAGCGGGACAATGAATGAGCAGTTCTTC
TRBV5-5	-	14	TRBJ2-5	-	CASSLVDYQETQYF	TGTGCCAGCAGCTTGGTAGACTACCAAGAGACCCAGTACTTC
TRBV6-5	-	15	TRBJ2-2	few	CASSYSRVGAGELFF	TGTGCCAGCAGTTACTCGAGAGTCGGGGCCGGGGAGCTGTTTTTT
TRBV2	-	14	TRBJ1-4	-	CASSWGRTNEKLFF	TGTGCCAGCAGTTGGGGGCGGACTAATGAAAAACTGTTTTTT
TRBV24-1	TRBD1	14	TRBJ1-4	-	CATSDGQAHEKLFF	TGTGCCACCAGCGACGGACAGGCCCACGAAAAACTGTTTTTT
TRBV7-9	-	14	TRBJ1-5	-	CASSLSSGGPPQHF	TGTGCCAGCAGTTTATCCTCCGGGGGACCGCCCCAGCATTTT
TRBV4-2	-	13	TRBJ1-5	-	CASSQLSGNPQHF	TGTGCCAGCAGCCAACTCTCAGGGAACCCCCAGCATTTT
TRBV27	TRBD1	16	TRBJ1-5	-	CASSRGDRESNQPQHF	TGTGCCAGCTCCCGCGGGGACAGGGAGAGCAATCAGCCCCAGCATTTT
TRBV27	TRBD1	16	TRBJ2-7	-	CASSFGGQGAYYEQYF	TGTGCCAGCAGTTTCGGGGGACAGGGGGCATATTACGAGCAGTACTTC
TRBV29-1	-	14	TRBJ2-7	-	CSASLYRSPVEQYF	TGCAGCGCTAGCCTTTATCGGAGTCCAGTAGAGCAGTACTTC
TRBV2	-	13	TRBJ1-5	-	CASGFKSGQPQHF	TGTGCCAGCGGGTTTAAGAGCGGGCAGCCCCAGCATTTT
TRBV28	TRBD1	13	TRBJ2-7	-	CASISPTDRGSSF	TGTGCCAGCATTTCTCCTACGGACAGGGGTTCATCCTTC
TRBV7-9	-	15	TRBJ1-6	-	CASSLTSPYNSPLHF	TGTGCCAGCAGCCTGACAAGTCCCTATAATTCACCCCTCCACTTT
TRBV25-1	-	10	TRBJ2-1	-	CAQGTNEQFF	TGTGCCCAGGGGACCAATGAGCAGTTCTTC
TRBV28	TRBD1	16	TRBJ2-1	-	CASSPTRTGPYNEQFF	TGTGCCAGCAGCCCCACCCGGACAGGGCCTTACAATGAGCAGTTCTTC
TRBV5-6	TRBD2	18	TRBJ2-7	-	CASSLDPAGGRELYEQYF	TGTGCCAGCAGCTTGGATCCAGCGGGAGGGCGGGAGCTCTACGAGCAGTACTTC
TRBV6-1	TRBD2	15	TRBJ2-7	-	CASSEGTSLTYEQYF	TGTGCCAGCAGTGAGGGGACTAGCTTGACCTACGAGCAGTACTTC
TRBV20-1	-	10	TRBJ2-3	-	CSAASDTQYF	TGCAGTGCTGCAAGCGATACGCAGTATTTT
TRBV6-5	-	13	TRBJ2-7	-	CASSYRRGYEQYF	TGTGCCAGCAGTTACCGGCGGGGCTACGAGCAGTACTTC
TRBV29-1	-	12	TRBJ1-2	-	CSVEQGPYGYTF	TGCAGCGTCGAACAGGGCCCCTATGGCTACACCTTC
TRBV19	-	14	TRBJ1-1	-	CASSINSMNTEAFF	TGTGCCAGTAGTATTAACAGCATGAACACTGAAGCTTTCTTT
TRBV27	-	14	TRBJ1-2	-	CASRGARANYGYTF	TGTGCCAGCAGGGGGGCGCGGGCTAACTATGGCTACACCTTC
TRBV3-1/TRBV3-2	TRBD1	16	TRBJ1-1	-	CASSQGPDRGRSEAFF	TGTGCCAGCAGCCAAGGTCCGGACAGGGGGCGTTCTGAAGCTTTCTTT
TRBV7-6	-	15	TRBJ1-2	-	CASSLVGDSTGGYTF	TGTGCCAGCAGCTTAGTCGGCGACAGTACGGGTGGCTACACCTTC
TRBV12-3/TRBV12-4	-	13	TRBJ1-2	-	CASSPDRNYGYTF	TGTGCCAGCAGTCCTGACAGGAACTATGGCTACACCTTC
TRBV20-1	TRBD1	14	TRBJ1-6	-	CSASRQGDNSPLHF	TGCAGTGCTAGTAGGCAGGGGGATAATTCACCCCTCCACTTT
TRBV15	-	18	TRBJ2-1	-	CATTDSTVYRSSYNEQFF	TGTGCCACCACCGACAGCACGGTTTACCGGAGCTCCTACAATGAGCAGTTCTTC
TRBV9	TRBD1	13	TRBJ1-2	-	CASSGTDIYGYTF	TGTGCCAGCAGTGGGACAGACATTTATGGCTACACCTTC
TRBV6-4	TRBD1	14	TRBJ1-1	-	CASAPGTGGTEAFF	TGTGCCAGCGCCCCCGGGACAGGGGGCACCGAAGCTTTCTTT
TRBV6-4	TRBD2	16	TRBJ2-3	-	CASSDGIAGGTDTQYF	TGTGCCAGCAGTGACGGTATAGCGGGAGGCACAGATACGCAGTATTTT
TRBV29-1	TRBD1	14	TRBJ1-5	-	CSAATGTGNQPQHF	TGCAGCGCTGCGACAGGGACCGGCAATCAGCCCCAGCATTTT
TRBV5-4	TRBD1	16	TRBJ1-6	-	CASSPGTGFHNSPLHF	TGTGCCAGCAGCCCCGGGACAGGGTTTCATAATTCACCCCTCCACTTT
TRBV7-9	-	12	TRBJ1-1	once	CASSLQSGEAFF	TGTGCCAGCAGCTTGCAGTCAGGGGAAGCTTTCTTT
TRBV28	-	14	TRBJ1-1	-	CASSLLGHNTEAFF	TGTGCCAGCAGCCTCTTGGGCCACAACACTGAAGCTTTCTTT
TRBV19	-	15	TRBJ2-5	-	CASSSTGEGWETQYF	TGTGCCAGTAGCTCGACAGGGGAGGGATGGGAGACCCAGTACTTC
TRBV7-9	-	14	TRBJ2-7	-	CASSPIAASYEQYF	TGTGCCAGCAGCCCCATAGCGGCCTCCTACGAGCAGTACTTC
TRBV13	-	16	TRBJ1-2	many	CASSEKLGLLSYGYTF	TGTGCCAGCAGCGAAAAGTTGGGACTGCTTAGCTATGGCTACACCTTC
TRBV5-1	TRBD1	15	TRBJ2-5	-	CASSPGRGRQETQYF	TGCGCCAGCAGCCCTGGCAGGGGGCGGCAAGAGACCCAGTACTTC
TRBV5-6	TRBD1	14	TRBJ1-1	-	CASSLGPGGTEAFF	TGTGCCAGCAGCCTAGGACCAGGGGGCACTGAAGCTTTCTTT
TRBV25-1	TRBD1	16	TRBJ2-2	-	CASSRTGQGASGELFF	TGTGCCAGCAGTCGTACGGGACAGGGGGCGTCCGGGGAGCTGTTTTTT
TRBV2	-	12	TRBJ2-7	few	CASTQTRYEQYF	TGTGCCAGCACCCAGACTCGATACGAGCAGTACTTC
TRBV30	-	13	TRBJ2-7	-	CAWRAGASYEQYF	TGTGCCTGGAGGGCGGGGGCCTCCTACGAGCAGTACTTC
TRBV6-5	-	14	TRBJ1-3	-	CASSYGSSGNTIYF	TGTGCCAGCAGTTACGGTAGCTCTGGAAACACCATATATTTT
TRBV7-8	-	16	TRBJ1-6	-	CASSFFVSSYNSPLHF	TGTGCCAGCAGCTTCTTCGTTAGCTCCTATAATTCACCCCTCCACTTT
TRBV21-1	-	19	TRBJ2-5	-	CASSKVLNRTSGNQETQYF	TGTGCCAGCAGCAAAGTATTAAATAGGACTAGCGGGAACCAAGAGACCCAGTACTTC
TRBV19	TRBD1	17	TRBJ1-5	-	CASTYGGRGRNNQPQHF	TGTGCCAGTACCTATGGGGGCAGGGGGCGAAACAATCAGCCCCAGCATTTT